This TCR beta chain comes out of a study of T cell responses to AZD1222 COVID-19 vaccine (dated by TCRdb to about 2021). Some background on the complete study: TCR sequencing covered some 240 trial participants: about 210 given two doses of AZD1222 and 26 given two doses of MenACWY control vaccine. Trial participants were enrolled into age subgroups of 18-55, 56-69 and 70-plus years, which contained roughly 150, 30 and 60 TCR-sequenced participants, respectively. Study-wide conclusions, independent of this receptor: Because no samples from the day 14 peak response were available, repertoires could be characterized only after the peak T cell response. In the small 56-69-year group, the increase in depth fell short of significance, most likely because of low power. Nearly half of unique spike-specific TCRs reportedly recognized epitopes outside regions mutated in the B.1.351 and B.1.1.7 variants. Participants were mostly white British and included more females than males, and it was suggested by the authors that clonal diversity may have been underestimated. After two AZD1222 doses, both the breadth and the depth of spike-specific TCRs were significantly higher than at day 0 and than in MenACWY recipients. CD4 TCRs associated with the vaccine covered the entire spike protein, and the dominant responses were in regions 160-218 and 743-854. Conclusions about previously exposed vaccinees are limited, since just a handful of AZD1222 recipients were seropositive for SARS-CoV-2 at baseline.

From a lookup of the germline V gene (reference sequence), CDR1 and CDR2 are LGHDT and YNNKEL. Trimming takes 4 bases from V and 2 bases from J, and the germline ends sit 14 bases apart. The CDR3, cysteine through phenylalanine, is 15 amino acids long. The retained sequence is limited to the CDR3, 45 bases, with the frame set at the first base. The time point label on this specimen signifies: about 28 days (+/-7) after the second vaccine dose. AZD1222 recipients given second doses at about 4 weeks or at about 12 weeks were pooled, since spike-specific TCR depth and breadth were not found to differ between the two schedules. Vaccinee samples were obtained from the UK trials COV001 and COV002, which included a single-blind randomized controlled phase 2/3 trial of AZD1222 (ChAdOx1 nCoV-19) in healthy adults. For TCRbeta chain sequencing, PBMC samples were collected from trial participants at day 0 and at day 28 after the second dose.

The CDR3 regions of human TCRbeta chains were analyzed by immunosequencing. The authors processed their data as follows. Repertoire TCRs were checked for matches against a reference library of SARS-CoV-2-specific TCRs that had been generated using the MIRA antigen-specificity platform. Breadth was defined as the fraction of unique TCRs that were SARS-CoV-2-associated. Depth was defined as the fraction of total T cells that were SARS-CoV-2-associated. Using the MIRA data, each spike-specific TCR was mapped to the spike region that the TCR reacts to and placed in a CD4 or CD8 class. Log10-transformed breadth and depth values were compared by one-way ANOVA with Sidak's multiple comparisons tests. Sourced from immuneACCESS, this table was stored by TCRdb with only in-frame sequences that have V and J called. A share of the clones is absent; for the studies checked, an unresolved V gene accounts for under half, and the remainder has no known explanation. V and J calls and clone size are copied from that table; D and trimming were computed from the DNA. For this sample the table gives 95,000 to 100,000 clones, of which roughly 83% were detected only once. Of the sample, 13% to 15% falls within the top ten clones.

A word on this clone: What this receptor recognizes is not known. Base qualities are missing; no much larger clone stands one base away.

Recombination connected TRBV3-1 (or the pseudogene TRBV3-2) to TRBJ2-5; the D gene could be either TRBD1 or TRBD2, each agreeing at 6 bases. The material sequenced was peripheral blood, taken 28 days after the second AZD1222 dose. This clonotype was sampled from an adult who received the AZD1222 COVID-19 vaccine. The DNA sequence is as follows: TGTGCCAGCAGCCCCTACGGGGGCCTGCAAGAGACCCAGTACTTC. It translates to CASSPYGGLQETQYF.